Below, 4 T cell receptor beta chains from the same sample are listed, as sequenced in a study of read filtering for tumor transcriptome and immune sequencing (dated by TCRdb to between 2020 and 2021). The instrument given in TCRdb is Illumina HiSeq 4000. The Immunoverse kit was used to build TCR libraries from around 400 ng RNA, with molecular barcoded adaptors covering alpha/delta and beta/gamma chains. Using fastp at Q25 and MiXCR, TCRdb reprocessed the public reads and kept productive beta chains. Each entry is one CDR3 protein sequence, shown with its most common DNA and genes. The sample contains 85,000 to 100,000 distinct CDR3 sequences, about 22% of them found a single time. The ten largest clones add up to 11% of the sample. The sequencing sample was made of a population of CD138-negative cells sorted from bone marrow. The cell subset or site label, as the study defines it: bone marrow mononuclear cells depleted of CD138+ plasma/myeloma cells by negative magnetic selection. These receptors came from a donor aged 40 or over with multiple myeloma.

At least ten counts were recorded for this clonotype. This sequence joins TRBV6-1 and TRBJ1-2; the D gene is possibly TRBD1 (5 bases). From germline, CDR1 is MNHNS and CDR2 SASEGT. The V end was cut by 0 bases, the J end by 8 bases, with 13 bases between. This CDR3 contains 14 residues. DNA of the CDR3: TGTGCCAGCAGTGAAGCAGTAAGAGGGGCCGGCTACACCTTC. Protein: CASSEAVRGAGYTF.

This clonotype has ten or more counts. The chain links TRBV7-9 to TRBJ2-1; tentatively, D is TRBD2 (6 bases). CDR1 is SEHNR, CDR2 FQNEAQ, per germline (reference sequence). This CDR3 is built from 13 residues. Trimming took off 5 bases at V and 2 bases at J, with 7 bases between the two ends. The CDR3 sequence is CASSGGTYNEQFF. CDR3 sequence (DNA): TGTGCCAGCAGCGGGGGGACCTACAATGAGCAGTTCTTC.

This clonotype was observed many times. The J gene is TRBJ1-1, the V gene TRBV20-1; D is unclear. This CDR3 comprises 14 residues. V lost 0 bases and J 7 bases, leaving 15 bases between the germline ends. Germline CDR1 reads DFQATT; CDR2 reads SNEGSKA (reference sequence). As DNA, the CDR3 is TGCAGTGCTAGAGATCGGAGAGGGTCATTTGAAGCTTTCTTT. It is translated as CSARDRRGSFEAFF.

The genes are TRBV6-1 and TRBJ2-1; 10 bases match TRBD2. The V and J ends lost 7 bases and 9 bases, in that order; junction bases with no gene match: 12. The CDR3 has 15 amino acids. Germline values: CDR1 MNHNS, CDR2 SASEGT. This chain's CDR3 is CASKPLAGALSEQFF. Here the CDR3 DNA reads TGTGCCAGCAAACCTCTAGCGGGGGCCCTAAGTGAGCAGTTCTTC.